Shown below are 7 T cell receptor beta chains from a single sample sequenced in a study of cytotoxic CD8 clonotypes in ibrutinib-treated CLL. The table came from immunoSEQ multiplex PCR; TCRdb's copy has only in-frame clones and leaves some out. The sample contains some 310,000 clones, around four fifths of which appear only once. Sequencing was performed on PBMCs, taken before ibrutinib treatment. The receptors were gathered from a human donor with chronic lymphocytic leukemia.

The CDR3 nucleotides read TGCGCCAGCTCGACTAGCGGGAGTTTCTACGAGCAGTACTTC. It is translated as CASSTSGSFYEQYF. The chain combines TRBV10-2 with TRBJ2-7; TRBD2 agrees at 12 bases. The CDR3 sequence is 14 residues long. J gave up 3 bases and V 8 bases, and 5 bases lay outside the gene matches. CDR1 is WSHSY, CDR2 SAAADI, per germline.

The V call is TRBV29-1, the J call TRBJ2-7; 14 bases map to TRBD2. The CDR3 loop spans 14 amino acids. The junction had 5 bases not matched to a gene; V was cut back by 6 bases and J by 4 bases. Germline CDR1 and CDR2: SQVTM and ANQGSEA. For the CDR3, the DNA is TGCAGCGTCGCGGGACTAGCGGGGGTTTACGAGCAGTACTTC. It yields the protein CSVAGLAGVYEQYF.

The chain links TRBV19 to TRBJ1-1; TRBD1 might be the D (5 bases). The CDR3 runs to 16 residues. Germline V gene lookup returns CDR1 LNHDA and CDR2 SQIVND (reference sequence). V was clipped by 3 bases and J by 0 bases, with 14 bases between them. The CDR3 is CASSIARQTMNTEAFF. The CDR3 DNA is TGTGCCAGTAGTATCGCCCGACAGACGATGAACACTGAAGCTTTCTTT.

The J gene is TRBJ1-4, the V gene TRBV30; no definite D call. Trimming shortened V by 1 base and J by 5 bases, and 8 bases separated the two germline ends. The germline V gene encodes CDR1 GTSNPN and CDR2 SVGIG (reference sequence). There are 13 residues in the CDR3. CDR3 residues: CAWSAVLNEKLFF. In nucleotides, the CDR3 is TGTGCCTGGAGTGCGGTGTTAAATGAAAAACTGTTTTTT.

The chain is built from TRBV4-1 and TRBJ2-1; tentative D call: TRBD1 (5 bases). The CDR3 is 13 amino acids. Germline CDR1 is MGHRA and CDR2 is YSYEKL. Trimming shortened V by 2 bases and J by 8 bases, and 10 bases separated the two germline ends. The CDR3 sequence: CASSQLQGYEQFF. The DNA for the CDR3 is TGCGCCAGCAGCCAACTTCAGGGCTATGAGCAGTTCTTC.

The chain couples TRBV5-1 to TRBJ2-5, with D possibly TRBD1 on 5 matching bases. The CDR3 extends over 13 amino acids. Trimming stripped 2 bases from V and 5 bases from J, with 10 bases between. Germline V gene data show CDR1 as SGHRS and CDR2 as YFSETQ. CDR3 sequence reads: CASSFGSGETQYF. The CDR3 nucleotides read TGCGCCAGCAGCTTCGGCTCAGGGGAGACCCAGTACTTC.

This clone was found a few times. The V call is TRBV6-5, the J call TRBJ2-3, with D uncertain. The V gene lost 6 bases and the J gene lost 3 bases, with 4 bases spanning the gap. The CDR3 extends over 11 amino acids. The germline V gene has CDR1 MNHEY and CDR2 SVGAGI. Written as DNA, the CDR3 is TGTGCCAGCAGCCAGACAGATACGCAGTATTTT. It specifies CASSQTDTQYF.